This is a list of T cell receptor beta chains from one sample in a study of T cell repertoires in cytomegalovirus infection. TCRdb ran MiXCR on the reads and lists one entry per CDR3 protein. The sample contains some 920,000 distinct CDR3 sequences, around a third of which appear only once. For these TCRs, the target antigens are not known. The input for sequencing was cultured CD8+ T cells from PBMCs, taken from culture after CMV antigen stimulation. Receptor source: a human donor in good health (CMV status not recorded). Some clones in this sample may be carry-over from other donors' samples. Each CDR3 is given with its conserved first and last residue. Fields, in order: J gene, V gene, D gene, CDR3 protein. A D gene is named only where the DNA matches it firmly.

j_call: TRBJ2-2
v_call: TRBV7-6
d_call: TRBD1
cdr3_aa: CASSSLDREMFF

j_call: TRBJ1-2
v_call: TRBV7-1
d_call: TRBD1
cdr3_aa: CASSPLLRQGNNYGYTF

j_call: TRBJ2-5
v_call: TRBV12-3/TRBV12-4
d_call: TRBD2
cdr3_aa: CASSLGSLRGGFSKTQYF

j_call: TRBJ1-2
v_call: TRBV9
d_call: -
cdr3_aa: CASSVGQSAYGYTF

j_call: TRBJ2-4
v_call: TRBV4-1
d_call: -
cdr3_aa: CASSQDGGSAKNIQYF

j_call: TRBJ2-5
v_call: TRBV7-2
d_call: -
cdr3_aa: CASSPSPSQWETQYF

j_call: TRBJ1-3
v_call: TRBV7-2
d_call: -
cdr3_aa: CASSLSEAASGNTIYF

j_call: TRBJ1-5
v_call: TRBV19
d_call: TRBD1
cdr3_aa: CASSTYGTDSNQPQHF

j_call: TRBJ2-5
v_call: TRBV7-9
d_call: -
cdr3_aa: CASSSRDDQETQYF

j_call: TRBJ1-1
v_call: TRBV4-2
d_call: -
cdr3_aa: CASSRVGLTIEAFF

j_call: TRBJ1-1
v_call: TRBV20-1
d_call: -
cdr3_aa: CSARPGYEAFF

j_call: TRBJ1-5
v_call: TRBV19
d_call: TRBD1
cdr3_aa: CASQMRDRGHQPQHF

j_call: TRBJ2-1
v_call: TRBV7-3
d_call: -
cdr3_aa: CASSSRGTNSYNEQFF

j_call: TRBJ1-6
v_call: TRBV9
d_call: -
cdr3_aa: CASKKGDHNSPLHF

j_call: TRBJ1-5
v_call: TRBV6-1
d_call: -
cdr3_aa: CASWGRRQGENYSNQPQHF

j_call: TRBJ2-1
v_call: TRBV19
d_call: TRBD1
cdr3_aa: CASSIGDRASNEQFF

j_call: TRBJ2-1
v_call: TRBV25-1
d_call: TRBD2
cdr3_aa: CASSEYIAGGGEQFF